The source of this T cell receptor (beta chain) is a study of patients and donors after allogeneic stem cell transplantation. MiXCR, run by TCRdb on the RT-PCR reads, gives a single entry per CDR3 protein. Here the sample spans approximately 210,000 distinct CDR3 sequences, roughly two fifths being singletons. The sample comprised blood, either unsorted or a sorted T cell fraction (not recorded which). This receptor was identified in a human donor who was either an allogeneic HSCT recipient or a stem cell or donor lymphocyte infusion donor (not recorded which). It is not recorded whose cells these are; they may come from a transplant donor.

In DNA, the CDR3 is TGTGCCAGCAGTTACTCGAGGGTGTCAAGGGAGCAGTACTTC. Encoded protein: CASSYSRVSREQYF. The genes are TRBV6-5 and TRBJ2-7; D is perhaps TRBD2 (5 bases). Germline V CDR1 and CDR2: MNHEY, SVGAGI. This CDR3 contains 14 residues. The V end lost 0 bases, the J end lost 7 bases, and 13 bases lay between the germline ends.